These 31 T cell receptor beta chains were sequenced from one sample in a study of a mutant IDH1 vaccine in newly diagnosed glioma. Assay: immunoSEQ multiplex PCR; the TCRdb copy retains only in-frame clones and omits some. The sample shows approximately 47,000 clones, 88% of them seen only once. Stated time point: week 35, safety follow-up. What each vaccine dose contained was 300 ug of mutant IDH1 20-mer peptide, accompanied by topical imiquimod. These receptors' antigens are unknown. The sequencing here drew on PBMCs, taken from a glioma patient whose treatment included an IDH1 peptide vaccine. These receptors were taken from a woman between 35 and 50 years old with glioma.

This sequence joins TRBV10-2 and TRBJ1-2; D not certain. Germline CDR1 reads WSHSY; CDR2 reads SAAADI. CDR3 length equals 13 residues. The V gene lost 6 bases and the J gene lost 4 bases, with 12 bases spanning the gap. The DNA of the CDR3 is TGCGCCAGCAGCGCGGACGGCCGCTATGGCTACACCTTC. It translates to CASSADGRYGYTF.

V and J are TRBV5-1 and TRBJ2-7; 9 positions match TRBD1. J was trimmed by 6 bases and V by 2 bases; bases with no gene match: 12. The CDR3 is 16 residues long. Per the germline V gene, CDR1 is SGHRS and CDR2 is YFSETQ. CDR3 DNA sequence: TGCGCCAGCAGCTTCCAAGTCTCCGGGACAGGGACCGAGCAGTACTTC. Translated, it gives CASSFQVSGTGTEQYF.

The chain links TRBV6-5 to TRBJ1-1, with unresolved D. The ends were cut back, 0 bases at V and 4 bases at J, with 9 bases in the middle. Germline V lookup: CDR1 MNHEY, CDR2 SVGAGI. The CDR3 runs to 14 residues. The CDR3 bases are TGTGCCAGCAGTTACTCTGAGGGAATCACTGAAGCTTTCTTT. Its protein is CASSYSEGITEAFF.

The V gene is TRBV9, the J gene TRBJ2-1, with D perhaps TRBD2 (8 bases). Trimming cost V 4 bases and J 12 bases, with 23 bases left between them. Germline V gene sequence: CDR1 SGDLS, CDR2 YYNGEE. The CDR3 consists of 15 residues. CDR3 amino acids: CASSPLGTAGVPQFF. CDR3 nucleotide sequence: TGTGCCAGCAGCCCCCTGGGGACAGCGGGAGTACCGCAGTTCTTC.

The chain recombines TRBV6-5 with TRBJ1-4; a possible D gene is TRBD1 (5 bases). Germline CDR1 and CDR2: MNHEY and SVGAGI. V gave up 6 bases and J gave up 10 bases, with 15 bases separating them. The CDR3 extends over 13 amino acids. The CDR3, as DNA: TGTGCCAGCAGCATCAAGGGGCGGGGAAAACTGTTTTTT. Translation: CASSIKGRGKLFF.

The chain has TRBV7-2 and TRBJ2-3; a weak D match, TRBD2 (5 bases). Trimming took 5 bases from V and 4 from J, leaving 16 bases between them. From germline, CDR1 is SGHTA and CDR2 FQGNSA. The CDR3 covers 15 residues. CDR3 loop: CASSPTKLVPDTQYF. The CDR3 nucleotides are TGTGCCAGCAGCCCGACTAAGTTAGTCCCAGATACGCAGTATTTT.

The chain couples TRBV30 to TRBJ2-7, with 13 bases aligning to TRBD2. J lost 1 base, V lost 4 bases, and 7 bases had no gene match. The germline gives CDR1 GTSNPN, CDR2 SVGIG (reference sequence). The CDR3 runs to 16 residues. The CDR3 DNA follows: TGTGCCTGGAAGGCGAGACTAGCGGGAGGTTCCTACGAGCAGTACTTC. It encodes CAWKARLAGGSYEQYF.

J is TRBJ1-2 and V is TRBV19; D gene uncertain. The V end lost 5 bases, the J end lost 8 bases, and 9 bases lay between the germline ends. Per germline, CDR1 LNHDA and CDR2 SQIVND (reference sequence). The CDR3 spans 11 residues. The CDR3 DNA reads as TGTGCCAGTAGTGCGGCTTACGGCTACACCTTC. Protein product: CASSAAYGYTF.

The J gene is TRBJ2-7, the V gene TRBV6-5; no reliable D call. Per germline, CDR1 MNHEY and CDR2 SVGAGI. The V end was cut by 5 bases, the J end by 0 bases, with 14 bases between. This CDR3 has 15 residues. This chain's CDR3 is CASSQDDHISYEQYF. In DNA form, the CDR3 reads TGTGCCAGCAGTCAAGACGACCATATCTCCTACGAGCAGTACTTC.

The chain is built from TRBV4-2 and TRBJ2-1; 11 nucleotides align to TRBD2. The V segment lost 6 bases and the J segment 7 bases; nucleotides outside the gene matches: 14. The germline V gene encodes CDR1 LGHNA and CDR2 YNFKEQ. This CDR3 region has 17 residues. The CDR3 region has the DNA TGTGCCAGCAGGCACACTAGCGGGAGAGGGACATTAAATGAGCAGTTCTTC. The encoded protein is CASRHTSGRGTLNEQFF.

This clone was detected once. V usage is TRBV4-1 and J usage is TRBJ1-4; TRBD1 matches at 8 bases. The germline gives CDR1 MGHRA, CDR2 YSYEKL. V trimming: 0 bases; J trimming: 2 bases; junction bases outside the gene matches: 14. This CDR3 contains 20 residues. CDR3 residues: CASSQDGGRGRIRTNEKLFF. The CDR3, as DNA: TGCGCCAGCAGCCAAGATGGAGGCAGGGGGCGTATCCGCACTAATGAAAAACTGTTTTTT.

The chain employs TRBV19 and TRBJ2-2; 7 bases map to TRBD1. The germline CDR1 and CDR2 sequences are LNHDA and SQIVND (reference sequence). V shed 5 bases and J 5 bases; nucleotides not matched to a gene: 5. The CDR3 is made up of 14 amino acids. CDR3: CASSQGVGTGELFF. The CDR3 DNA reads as TGTGCCAGTAGTCAGGGGGTTGGTACCGGGGAGCTGTTTTTT.

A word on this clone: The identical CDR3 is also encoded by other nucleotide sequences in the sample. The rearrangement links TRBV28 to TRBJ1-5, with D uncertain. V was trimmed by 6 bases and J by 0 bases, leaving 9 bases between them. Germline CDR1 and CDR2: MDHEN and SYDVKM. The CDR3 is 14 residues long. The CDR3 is CASRTEYSNQPQHF. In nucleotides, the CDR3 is TGTGCCAGCAGAACAGAATATAGCAATCAGCCCCAGCATTTT. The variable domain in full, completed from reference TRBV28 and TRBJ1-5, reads DVKVTQSSRYLVKRTGEKVFLECVQDMDHENMFWYRQDPGLGLRLIYFSYDVKMKEKGDIPEGYSVSREKKERFSLILESASTNQTSMYLCASRTEYSNQPQHFGDGTRLSIL.

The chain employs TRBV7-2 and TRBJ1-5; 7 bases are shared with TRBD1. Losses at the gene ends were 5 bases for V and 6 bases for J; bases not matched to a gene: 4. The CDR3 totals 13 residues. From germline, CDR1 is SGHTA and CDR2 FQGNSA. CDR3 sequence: CASSDRVGQPQHF. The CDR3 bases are TGTGCCAGCAGCGACAGGGTCGGTCAGCCCCAGCATTTT. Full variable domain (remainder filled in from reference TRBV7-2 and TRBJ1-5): GAGVSQSPSNKVTEKGKDVELRCDPISGHTALYWYRQSLGQGLEFLIYFQGNSAPDKSGLPSDRFSAERTGGSVSTLTIQRTQQEDSAVYLCASSDRVGQPQHFGDGTRLSIL.

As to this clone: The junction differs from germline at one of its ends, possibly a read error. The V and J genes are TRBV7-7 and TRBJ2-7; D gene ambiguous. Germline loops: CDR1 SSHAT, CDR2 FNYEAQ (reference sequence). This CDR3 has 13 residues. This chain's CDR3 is CASSLKQSYEQYF. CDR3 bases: TGTGCTAGCAGCTTAAAACAAAGCTACGAGCAGTACTTC.

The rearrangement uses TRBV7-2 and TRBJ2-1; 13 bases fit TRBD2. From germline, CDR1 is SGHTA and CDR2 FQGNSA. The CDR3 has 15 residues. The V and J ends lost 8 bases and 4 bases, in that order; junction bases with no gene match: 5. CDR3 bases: TGTGCCAGCGCGCGGACTAGCGGGAGTTACAATGAGCAGTTCTTC. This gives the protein CASARTSGSYNEQFF.

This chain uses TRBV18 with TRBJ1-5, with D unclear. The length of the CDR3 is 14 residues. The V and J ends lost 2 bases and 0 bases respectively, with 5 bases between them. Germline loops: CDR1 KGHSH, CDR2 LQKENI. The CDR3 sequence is CASSPVGSNQPQHF. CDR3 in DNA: TGTGCCAGCTCACCAGTGGGTAGCAATCAGCCCCAGCATTTT.

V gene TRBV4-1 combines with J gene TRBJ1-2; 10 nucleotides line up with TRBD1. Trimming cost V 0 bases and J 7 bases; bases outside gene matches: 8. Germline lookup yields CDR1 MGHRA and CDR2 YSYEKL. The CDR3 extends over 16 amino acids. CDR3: CASSQEGDRGYFGYTF. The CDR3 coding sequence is TGCGCCAGCAGCCAAGAAGGGGACAGGGGTTACTTTGGCTACACCTTC.

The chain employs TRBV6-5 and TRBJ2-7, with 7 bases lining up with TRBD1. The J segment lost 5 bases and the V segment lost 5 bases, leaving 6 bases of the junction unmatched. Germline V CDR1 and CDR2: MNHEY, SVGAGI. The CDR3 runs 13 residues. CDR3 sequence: CASSIPGQHEQYF. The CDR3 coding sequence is TGTGCCAGCAGTATCCCGGGACAGCACGAGCAGTACTTC.

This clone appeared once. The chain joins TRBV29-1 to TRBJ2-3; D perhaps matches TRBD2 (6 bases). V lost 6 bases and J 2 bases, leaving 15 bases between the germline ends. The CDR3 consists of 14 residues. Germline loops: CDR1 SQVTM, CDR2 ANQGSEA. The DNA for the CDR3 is TGCAGCGTCGATGCGCGGGGACCCACAGATACGCAGTATTTT. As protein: CSVDARGPTDTQYF.

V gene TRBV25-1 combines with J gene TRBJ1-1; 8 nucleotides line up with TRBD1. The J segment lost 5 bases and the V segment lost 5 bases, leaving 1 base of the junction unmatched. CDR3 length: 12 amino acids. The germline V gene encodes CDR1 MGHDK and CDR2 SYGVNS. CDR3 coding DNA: TGTGCCAGCAGTCGACAGGGGACTGAAGCTTTCTTT. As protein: CASSRQGTEAFF.

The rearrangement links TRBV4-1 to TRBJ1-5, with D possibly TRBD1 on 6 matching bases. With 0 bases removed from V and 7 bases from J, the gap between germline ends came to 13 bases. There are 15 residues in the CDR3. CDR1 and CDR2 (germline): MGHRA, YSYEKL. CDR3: CASSQDEGVDQPQHF. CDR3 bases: TGCGCCAGCAGCCAAGATGAGGGGGTGGACCAGCCCCAGCATTTT.

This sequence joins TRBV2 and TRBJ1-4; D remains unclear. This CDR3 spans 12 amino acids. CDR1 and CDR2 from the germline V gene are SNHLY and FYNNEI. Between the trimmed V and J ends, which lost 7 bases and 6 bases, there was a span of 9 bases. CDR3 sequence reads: CASNRGDEKLFF. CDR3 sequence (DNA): TGTGCCAGCAATCGGGGTGATGAAAAACTGTTTTTT.

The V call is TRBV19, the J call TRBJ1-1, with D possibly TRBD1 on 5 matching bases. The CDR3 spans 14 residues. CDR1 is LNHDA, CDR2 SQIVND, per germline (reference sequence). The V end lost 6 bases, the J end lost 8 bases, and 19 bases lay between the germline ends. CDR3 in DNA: TGTGCCAGTAGCTACAGGACGGCCGGGCCCGAAGCTTTCTTT. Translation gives CASSYRTAGPEAFF.

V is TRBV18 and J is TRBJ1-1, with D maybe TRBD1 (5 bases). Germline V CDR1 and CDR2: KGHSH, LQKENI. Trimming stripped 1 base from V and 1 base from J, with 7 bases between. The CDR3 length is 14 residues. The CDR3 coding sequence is TGTGCCAGCTCACCACAGGGGACGAACACTGAAGCTTTCTTT. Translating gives CASSPQGTNTEAFF. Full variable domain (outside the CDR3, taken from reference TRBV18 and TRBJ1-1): NAGVMQNPRHLVRRRGQEARLRCSPMKGHSHVYWYRQLPEEGLKFMVYLQKENIIDESGMPKERFSAEFPKEGPSILRIQQVVRGDSAAYFCASSPQGTNTEAFFGQGTRLTVV.

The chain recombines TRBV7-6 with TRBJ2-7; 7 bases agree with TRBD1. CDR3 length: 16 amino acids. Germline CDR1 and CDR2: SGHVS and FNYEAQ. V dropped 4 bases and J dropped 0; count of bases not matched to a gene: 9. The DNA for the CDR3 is TGTGCCAGCAGCTCCGTAGACAGGGCGGGCTCCTACGAGCAGTACTTC. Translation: CASSSVDRAGSYEQYF.

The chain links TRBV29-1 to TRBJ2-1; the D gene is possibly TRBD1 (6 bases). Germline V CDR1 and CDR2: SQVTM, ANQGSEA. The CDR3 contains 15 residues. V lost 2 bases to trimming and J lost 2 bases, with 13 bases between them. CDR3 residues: CSVESGRTAYNEQFF. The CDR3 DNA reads TGCAGCGTTGAATCCGGACGGACAGCCTACAATGAGCAGTTCTTC.

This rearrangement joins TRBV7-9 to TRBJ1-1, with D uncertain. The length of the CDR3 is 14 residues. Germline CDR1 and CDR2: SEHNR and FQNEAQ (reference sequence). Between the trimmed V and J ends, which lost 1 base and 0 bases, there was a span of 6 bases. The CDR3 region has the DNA TGTGCCAGCAGCTTAGGGGCAGTGAACACTGAAGCTTTCTTT. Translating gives CASSLGAVNTEAFF.

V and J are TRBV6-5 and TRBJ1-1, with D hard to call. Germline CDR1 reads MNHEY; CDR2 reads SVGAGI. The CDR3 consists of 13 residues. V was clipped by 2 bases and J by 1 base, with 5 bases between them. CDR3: CASSYQRNTEAFF. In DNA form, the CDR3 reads TGTGCCAGCAGTTACCAACGGAACACTGAAGCTTTCTTT.

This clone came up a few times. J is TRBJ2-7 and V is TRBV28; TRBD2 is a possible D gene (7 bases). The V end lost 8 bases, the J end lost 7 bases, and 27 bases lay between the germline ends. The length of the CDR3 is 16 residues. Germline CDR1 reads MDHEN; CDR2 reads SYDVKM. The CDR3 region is CASSISPGGPQGEQYF. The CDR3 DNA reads TGTGCCAGCTCTATCTCCCCCGGGGGGCCACAGGGTGAGCAGTACTTC.

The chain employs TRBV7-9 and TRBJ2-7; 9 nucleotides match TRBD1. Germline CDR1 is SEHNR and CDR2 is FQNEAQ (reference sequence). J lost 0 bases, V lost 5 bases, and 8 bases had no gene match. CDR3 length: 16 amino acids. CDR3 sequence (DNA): TGTGCCAGCAGCGCCACTACAGGGGGCCACTCCTACGAGCAGTACTTC. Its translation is CASSATTGGHSYEQYF.